This T cell receptor (beta chain) was obtained from a study of early T cells in non-severe SARS-CoV-2 infection (dated by TCRdb to the early 2020s). Context from the whole study: TCR sequencing used bulk RNA from unsorted whole blood, so alpha and beta chains could not be paired. Overall study outcomes, separate from this receptor: VDJdb matching was skewed toward anti-spike CD8 responses and likely underestimated virus-specific expansions, missing private and CD4 specificities.

Set within a cohort of healthcare workers in London, UK, this nested case-control study involved weekly PCR testing of nasopharyngeal swabs along with blood sampling. Healthcare workers were recruited during the week of the UK lockdown, between 23 and 31 March 2020, and followed weekly for up to roughly 15 weeks. Trimming accounts for 3 bases at V and 10 bases at J, while the number of junction bases matched to no gene is 4. The CDR3 covers 13 residues, taking in both the cysteine and the phenylalanine. CDR3 DNA is the only sequence kept; it has 39 bases, read in frame from the first base. The germline V gene (reference sequence) gives CDR1 as LNHDA and CDR2 as SQIVND. The library was prepared using 5' RACE. The data were produced on a NextSeq 500. In the TCR library protocol, unique molecular identifiers were attached to individual cDNA molecules to correct for PCR bias and sequencing error. Both TCR alpha and beta chains were sequenced, and tight co-correlation was observed between alpha and beta sequence abundances in each sample. The paper's data handling went like this. V gene, J gene and CDR3 annotation of TCR sequences was performed with Decombinator V4. TCRs were defined as expanded if a significant change between any two time points was detected under a Poisson model with p below 0.0001. TCR abundances were normalised to the total number of TCRs sequenced per sample and were expressed as counts per million. MAIT TCRs were defined by TRAV1-2 paired with TRAJ12, TRAJ20 or TRAJ33, and iNKT TCRs by TRAV10 paired with TRAJ18. VDJdb, accessed 1 November 2021, was searched for CMV, EBV and SARS-CoV-2 annotated TCRs, with TCRs annotated for multiple antigens excluded. The public sequencing data were trimmed at Q25 with fastp and processed into clonotypes with MiXCR by TCRdb, which kept only in-frame beta chains. Rows matching on CDR3 protein sequence are summarized as one entry with the most common DNA and genes. TCRdb, not the original authors, processed these V and J calls. The sample table shows approximately 90,000 distinct CDR3 sequences, and more than 9.5% are seen once. Of the sample, just over 4.5% falls within the top ten clones.

This clonotype has just a few counts. Its recognized antigen is unknown. Per-base qualities were not stored, and no clone one base away is much larger. The rearrangement joined TRBV19 to TRBJ2-1, with TRBD1 identical over 9 junction bases. This TCR came from an adult who was a healthcare worker with PCR-confirmed SARS-CoV-2 infection or an uninfected control (not recorded which). The sample consisted of whole blood, taken at baseline. The DNA sequence reads TGTGCCAGTAGTATCGACGGGACAGGGGAGCAGTTCTTC. This codes for CASSIDGTGEQFF.